What follows are 3 T cell receptor beta chains derived from one specimen sequenced in a study of T cells in Graves' hyperthyroidism and ophthalmopathy. Authors of the study amplified TCR beta CDR3 regions from RNA transcripts. TCR CDR3 regions were first amplified by RT-PCR with HTBI primers. TCRdb reprocessed the multiplex PCR reads with MiXCR, giving one entry per CDR3 protein. The data contain 360,000 or so distinct CDR3 sequences, 19% of them seen just once; the ten biggest clones take up 3% to 4%. The sequenced material came from blood. The receptors originated from a woman in her late teens or twenties with Graves' hyperthyroidism.

This clonotype showed up many times. J is TRBJ1-1 and V is TRBV12-3 or TRBV12-4; D perhaps matches TRBD1 (6 bases). Trimming took off 5 bases at V and 5 bases at J, with 15 bases between the two ends. This CDR3 spans 14 amino acids. CDR3 region: CASSINREGTEAFF. CDR3 DNA: TGTGCCAGCAGTATAAACAGGGAGGGAACTGAAGCTTTCTTT.

This clonotype was observed at least ten times. The CDR3 coding sequence is TGTGCCAGCACCTTGACAGGCCACGGAAACACCATATATTTT. This sequence encodes CASTLTGHGNTIYF. The V call is TRBV12-3 or TRBV12-4, the J call TRBJ1-3, with D maybe TRBD1 (6 bases). CDR3 length: 14 residues. With 7 bases removed from V and 4 bases from J, the gap between germline ends came to 14 bases.

This clonotype was counted at least ten times. This chain links TRBV20-1 with TRBJ2-4; 9 nucleotides agree with TRBD1. Unmatched junction bases numbered 10, after V lost 5 bases and J lost 5 bases. The germline CDR1 and CDR2 sequences are DFQATT and SNEGSKA (reference sequence). The CDR3 covers 15 residues. CDR3 residues: CSAYDLGTGQNIQYF. The CDR3 DNA follows: TGCAGTGCTTACGACCTCGGGACAGGGCAAAACATTCAGTACTTC.